This T cell receptor beta chain comes out of a study of CD8+ T cells in alopecia areata. T lymphocytes (CD4+ and CD8+) were sorted from PBMCs. Sequencing used cDNA as its template, made by extracting RNA and reverse transcribing it. TCRdb's table, derived via immunoSEQ multiplex PCR, lists solely in-frame clones and lacks some. Altogether 95,000 to 120,000 clones are present, 59% being singletons, with the ten largest covering 20% to 25%. The CDR3 spans 17 residues. Between the trimmed V and J ends, which lost 6 bases and 1 base, there was a span of 19 bases. Germline CDR1 MDHEN, CDR2 SYDVKM. V is TRBV28 and J is TRBJ2-1; TRBD2 might be the D (5 bases). Sequencing used CD8+ T cells sorted from blood. This TCR was sampled from a human donor in good health. The CDR3 loop reads CASSPERRKESYNEQFF. The CDR3 DNA reads TGTGCCAGCAGCCCAGAGCGGAGGAAGGAGTCCTACAATGAGCAGTTCTTC.